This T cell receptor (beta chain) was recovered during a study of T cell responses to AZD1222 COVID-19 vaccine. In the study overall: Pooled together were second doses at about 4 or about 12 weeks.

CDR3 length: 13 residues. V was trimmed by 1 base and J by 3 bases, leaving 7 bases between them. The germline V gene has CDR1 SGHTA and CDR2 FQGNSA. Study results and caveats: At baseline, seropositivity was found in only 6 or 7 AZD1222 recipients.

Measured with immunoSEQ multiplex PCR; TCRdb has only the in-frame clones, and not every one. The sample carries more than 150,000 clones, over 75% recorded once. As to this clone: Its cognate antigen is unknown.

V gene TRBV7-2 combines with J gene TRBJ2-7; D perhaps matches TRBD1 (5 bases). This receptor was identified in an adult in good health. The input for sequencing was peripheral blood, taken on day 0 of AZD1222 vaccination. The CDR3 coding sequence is TGTGCCAGCAGCTTAGGACAGAACTACGAGCAGTACTTC. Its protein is CASSLGQNYEQYF.